This T cell receptor beta chain emerged from a study of graft-versus-host responses after intestinal transplantation. Study overall: Recipients uniformly received anti-thymocyte globulin induction, followed by tacrolimus and steroids for around 3 years. Study-wide results and limits: Peak circulating GvH clone levels tracked with early post-transplant HvG declines. GvH clones occurred in recipient marrow; some first appeared in ileum or blood. Subjects displaying graft-donor T cell macrochimerism possessed elevated graft-versus-host to host-versus-graft clonal ratios inside allografts.

Clones were read by immunoSEQ multiplex PCR, and TCRdb kept only the in-frame ones, dropping some. The profile shows 55,000 to 85,000 clones, around 89% of them singletons. Concerning this clone: The target antigen is unknown.

Sequencing used unstimulated CD8+ T cells sorted from spleen or lymph node cells, obtained before intestinal transplant. This receptor was identified in a human donor who received an intestinal transplant.

The CDR3 here is CASSYPRDRHPNTEAFF. CDR3 bases: TGTGCCAGCAGCTATCCCCGGGACAGACACCCGAACACTGAAGCTTTCTTT. The rearrangement links TRBV7-8 to TRBJ1-1; 7 nucleotides line up with TRBD1. Germline V lookup: CDR1 SGHVS, CDR2 FQNEAQ. V gave up 4 bases and J gave up 1 base; unmatched junction bases: 12. The CDR3 spans 17 residues.